These 18 T cell receptor beta chains were all obtained from the same sample, sequenced in a study of post-analysis software for immune sequencing data. Each TCR beta cDNA library carried unique molecular identifiers. A single record per CDR3 protein comes from TCRdb applying MiXCR to the PCR reads. The data contain around 200,000 distinct CDR3 sequences, around 30% of them seen just once; the ten biggest clones take up 3% to 3.5%. What these receptors recognize is not known. The study, taken as a whole, reports: Patients had higher frequencies than controls of roughly five TRBV segments, including TRBV5-6, TRBV5-1 and TRBV20-1.

Sample: blood. The receptors shown here come from a girl aged 2 to 17 with multiple sclerosis.

The sample holds many counts of this clonotype. The chain joins TRBV5-1 to TRBJ2-3; no definite D call. The CDR3 runs to 14 residues. Germline CDR1 is SGHRS and CDR2 is YFSETQ. The V end lost 1 base, the J end lost 2 bases, and 8 bases lay between the germline ends. CDR3 amino acids: CASSLWDSTDTQYF. The CDR3 DNA reads TGCGCCAGCAGCTTGTGGGATTCCACAGATACGCAGTATTTT.

About this clonotype: This may be a read error: a much more frequent sequence differs by one nucleotide. The gene calls are TRBV7-6 and TRBJ2-7; D possibly corresponds to TRBD1 (6 bases). This CDR3 is 12 amino acids long. Trimming shortened V by 5 bases and J by 9 bases, and 14 bases separated the two germline ends. The germline V gene encodes CDR1 SGHVS and CDR2 FNYEAQ. CDR3 nucleotide sequence: TGTGCCAGCAGCGCACAGGGTTCTGCGCAGTACTTC. Translated: CASSAQGSAQYF.

Turning to this clonotype: This sequence may be a read error, since a much larger clone differs from it by one base. The V call is TRBV15, the J call TRBJ2-7, with 10 bases that match TRBD2. The trim removed 4 bases at V and 5 bases at J, leaving 8 bases unmatched. There are 15 residues in the CDR3. Germline values: CDR1 LNHNV, CDR2 YYDKDF (reference sequence). CDR3 DNA sequence: TGTGCCACCAGCATGGCTAGCGGGAGAGCCGACGAGCAGTACTTC. Translating gives CATSMASGRADEQYF.

At least ten counts were recorded for this clonotype. The V and J genes are TRBV28 and TRBJ2-7; D is perhaps TRBD1 (6 bases). Germline lookup yields CDR1 MDHEN and CDR2 SYDVKM. This CDR3 region has 12 residues. V lost 4 bases and J 4 bases, leaving 8 bases between the germline ends. CDR3 DNA: TGTGCCAGCAGTTGGGACAAATACGAGCAGTACTTC. Amino acids: CASSWDKYEQYF.

This clonotype was counted ten times or more. The genes are TRBV15 and TRBJ2-5; TRBD2 matches 12 bases. The CDR3 consists of 17 residues. Germline values: CDR1 LNHNV, CDR2 YYDKDF (reference sequence). The V and J ends lost 2 bases and 2 bases, in that order; junction bases with no gene match: 6. The CDR3 region has the DNA TGTGCCACCAGCAGAAAAATCGGACTAGCGGGGCAAGAGACCCAGTACTTC. It specifies CATSRKIGLAGQETQYF.

The table lists this clonotype with a few counts. The chain couples TRBV5-1 to TRBJ2-1, with 9 bases fitting TRBD2. The CDR3 runs to 15 residues. In germline, CDR1 is SGHRS, CDR2 YFSETQ. Germline trimming cut 2 bases from V and 8 bases from J; bases unmatched to any gene: 8. CDR3 region: CASSFRREGPDEQFF. In nucleotides, the CDR3 is TGCGCCAGCAGCTTCCGGCGGGAGGGCCCAGATGAGCAGTTCTTC.

This clonotype was recorded a few times. The gene calls are TRBV9 and TRBJ2-5, with 11 bases aligning to TRBD2. The J segment lost 1 base and the V segment lost 4 bases, leaving 12 bases of the junction unmatched. The CDR3 is 18 residues long. Germline V gives CDR1 SGDLS, CDR2 YYNGEE. This CDR3 is CASSPRPTLAGGQETQYF. CDR3 sequence (DNA): TGTGCCAGCAGCCCCAGACCCACTCTAGCGGGGGGCCAAGAGACCCAGTACTTC.

This clonotype has only a few counts. The V gene is TRBV7-9, the J gene TRBJ1-1; a possible D gene is TRBD1 (5 bases). CDR3 length: 14 amino acids. With 4 bases removed from V and 5 bases from J, the gap between germline ends came to 14 bases. Germline lookup yields CDR1 SEHNR and CDR2 FQNEAQ (reference sequence). The CDR3 nucleotides are TGTGCCAGCAGCTCCCCGGGGGTCGAGACTGAAGCTTTCTTT. Translation gives CASSSPGVETEAFF.

V gene TRBV20-1 combines with J gene TRBJ1-1; tentatively, D is TRBD1 (6 bases). With 0 bases removed from V and 6 bases from J, the gap between germline ends came to 14 bases. The CDR3 contains 14 residues. Germline lookup yields CDR1 DFQATT and CDR2 SNEGSKA (reference sequence). As DNA, the CDR3 is TGCAGTGCTAGAGATTCGGTGGGGGCGGCTGAAGCTTTCTTT. Translated, it gives CSARDSVGAAEAFF.

The J gene is TRBJ1-1, the V gene TRBV6-1, with D unclear. This CDR3 region has 12 residues. The V end lost 4 bases, the J end lost 5 bases, and 8 bases lay between the germline ends. Germline CDR1 and CDR2: MNHNS and SASEGT. The DNA for the CDR3 is TGTGCCAGCAGTGCAAGGGCGACTGAAGCTTTCTTT. Translated, it gives CASSARATEAFF.

Comments on this clonotype: This sequence may be a read error, since a much larger clone differs from it by one base. The rearrangement joins TRBV7-2 to TRBJ2-3; D is ambiguous. The germline V and J ends were trimmed by 5 bases and 6 bases, with 6 bases remaining between them. Germline V gene sequence: CDR1 SGHTA, CDR2 FQGNSA. The CDR3 covers 11 residues. As DNA, the CDR3 is TGTGCCAGCAGCCCCTGGGATACGCAGTATTTT. Its translation is CASSPWDTQYF. The full variable domain, its missing parts supplied by reference TRBV7-2 and TRBJ2-3, is GAGVSQSPSNKVTEKGKDVELRCDPISGHTALYWYRQSLGQGLEFLIYFQGNSAPDKSGLPSDRFSAERTGGSVSTLTIQRTQQEDSAVYLCASSPWDTQYFGPGTRLTVL.

This clonotype appeared many times. The rearrangement joins TRBV2 to TRBJ2-7, with D possibly matching TRBD1 (6 bases). The CDR3 has 12 amino acids. Germline lookup yields CDR1 SNHLY and CDR2 FYNNEI. Trimming stripped 7 bases from V and 4 bases from J, with 11 bases between. CDR3 nucleotides: TGTGCCAGCAACCAGGGGCGGTACGAGCAGTACTTC. This codes for CASNQGRYEQYF.

J is TRBJ1-1 and V is TRBV9, with 10 bases lining up with TRBD1. This CDR3 is built from 13 residues. The V gene end was trimmed by 3 bases and the J gene end by 8 bases; junction bases not matched to a gene: 4. Germline V gives CDR1 SGDLS, CDR2 YYNGEE. CDR3 sequence (DNA): TGTGCCAGCAGCGCCGCGGACAGGGGGGAAGCTTTCTTT. It is translated as CASSAADRGEAFF.

This clonotype was counted ten times or more. CDR3 protein: CSARDLGLRSYNEQFF. In nucleotides, the CDR3 is TGCAGTGCTAGGGACCTGGGCCTCCGCTCCTACAATGAGCAGTTCTTC. V is TRBV20-1 and J is TRBJ2-1; D call uncertain. Trimming cost V 3 bases and J 0 bases, with 15 bases left between them. This CDR3 has 16 amino acids. Germline CDR1 is DFQATT and CDR2 is SNEGSKA (reference sequence).

In its sample, this clonotype was seen many times. The chain links TRBV6-7 to TRBJ2-7, with D maybe TRBD2 (6 bases). TRBV6-7 is flagged as an ORF with uncertain function. Between the trimmed V and J ends, which lost 4 bases and 4 bases, there was a span of 14 bases. CDR3 length: 14 amino acids. The CDR3 bases are TGTGCCAGCAGTTCCGGCGGAGGGGTTTACGAGCAGTACTTC. Translation: CASSSGGGVYEQYF.

V gene TRBV5-1 combines with J gene TRBJ1-5; D is possibly TRBD1 (5 bases). Germline CDR1 and CDR2: SGHRS and YFSETQ. Trimming removed 1 base from V and 5 bases from J, with 10 bases in between. This CDR3 has 14 residues. DNA for the CDR3: TGCGCCAGCAGCTTGAATAGCAGGGATCAGCCCCAGCATTTT. It codes for CASSLNSRDQPQHF.

This clonotype showed up many times. The gene calls are TRBV4-1 and TRBJ1-2, with 7 positions matching TRBD1. CDR1 is MGHRA and CDR2 is YSYEKL in the germline V gene. Trimming at V came to 4 bases and at J to 6 bases, leaving 11 bases not matched to a gene. The CDR3 totals 15 residues. Written as DNA, the CDR3 is TGCGCCAGCAGCCGCAGAGGGCCAGGGGGTAATGGCTACACCTTC. Encoded protein: CASSRRGPGGNGYTF.

Of note for this clonotype: The junction does not match germline at one end; this may be a read error. This rearrangement joins TRBV18 to TRBJ2-7, with TRBD2 matching 12 bases. Germline CDR1 reads KGHSH; CDR2 reads LQKENI. This CDR3 region has 13 residues. The CDR3, as DNA: TGTGCCGGCTCGGGACTAGCGGGCTACGAGCAGTACTTC. As protein: CAGSGLAGYEQYF.